The T cell receptor (beta chain) under discussion was sequenced for a study of T cell responses to AZD1222 COVID-19 vaccine. Profiling relied on immunoSEQ multiplex PCR, and the TCRdb table lists in-frame clones only, not all of them. Of more than 150,000 clones listed, around 95% were seen once; the top ten hold about 0.6%. Notes on this clone: The antigen is unknown.

Regarding the study as a whole: Seropositive AZD1222 recipients at baseline numbered only five or six.

The V gene's germline CDR1 is MNHEY and CDR2 SVGAGI. Trimming shortened V by 8 bases and J by 4 bases, and 17 bases separated the two germline ends. This CDR3 spans 14 amino acids. The input for sequencing was peripheral blood, taken on day 0 of AZD1222 vaccination. The rearrangement links TRBV6-5 to TRBJ1-2, with D possibly being TRBD1 (6 bases). The receptor was derived from an adult in good health. The CDR3 bases are TGTGCCAGCGGGGGGACACGCCGTGGCTATGGCTACACCTTC. Encoded protein: CASGGTRRGYGYTF.